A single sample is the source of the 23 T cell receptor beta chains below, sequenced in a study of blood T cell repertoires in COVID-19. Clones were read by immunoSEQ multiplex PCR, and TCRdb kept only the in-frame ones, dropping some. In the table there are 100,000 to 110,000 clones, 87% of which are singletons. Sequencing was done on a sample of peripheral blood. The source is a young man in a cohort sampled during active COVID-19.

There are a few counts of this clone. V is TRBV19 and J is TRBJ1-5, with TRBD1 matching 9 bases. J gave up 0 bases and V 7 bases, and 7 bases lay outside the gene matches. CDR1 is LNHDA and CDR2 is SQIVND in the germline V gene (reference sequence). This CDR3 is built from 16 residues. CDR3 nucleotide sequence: TGTGCCAGTAACCAGGACAGGGGTAATAGCAATCAGCCCCAGCATTTT. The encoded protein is CASNQDRGNSNQPQHF.

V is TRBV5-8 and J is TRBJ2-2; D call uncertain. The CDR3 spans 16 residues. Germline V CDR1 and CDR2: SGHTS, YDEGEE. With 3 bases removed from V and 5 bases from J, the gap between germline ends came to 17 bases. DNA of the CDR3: TGTGCCAGCAGCTACGACTCGAAAAGAGAAACCGGGGAGCTGTTTTTT. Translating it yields CASSYDSKRETGELFF.

CDR3 in amino acids: CAWTGGTKETQYF. The CDR3 DNA sequence: TGTGCCTGGACGGGGGGGACCAAAGAGACCCAGTACTTC. The chain joins TRBV30 to TRBJ2-5; 8 bases line up with TRBD2. The CDR3 sequence is 13 residues long. The V gene's germline CDR1 is GTSNPN and CDR2 SVGIG (reference sequence). V trimming: 4 bases; J trimming: 3 bases; junction bases outside the gene matches: 4.

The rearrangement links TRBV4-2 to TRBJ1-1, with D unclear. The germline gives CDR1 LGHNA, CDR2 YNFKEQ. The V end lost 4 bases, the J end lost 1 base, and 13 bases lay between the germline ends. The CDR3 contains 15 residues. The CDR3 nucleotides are TGTGCCAGCAGCCCGACCCCCTCGGGGAACACTGAAGCTTTCTTT. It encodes CASSPTPSGNTEAFF.

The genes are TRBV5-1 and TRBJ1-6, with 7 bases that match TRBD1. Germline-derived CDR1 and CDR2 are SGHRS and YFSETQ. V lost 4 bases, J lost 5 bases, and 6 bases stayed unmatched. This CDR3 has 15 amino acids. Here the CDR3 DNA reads TGCGCCAGCAGCACCCTACAGGGGAATAATTCACCCCTCCACTTT. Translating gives CASSTLQGNNSPLHF.

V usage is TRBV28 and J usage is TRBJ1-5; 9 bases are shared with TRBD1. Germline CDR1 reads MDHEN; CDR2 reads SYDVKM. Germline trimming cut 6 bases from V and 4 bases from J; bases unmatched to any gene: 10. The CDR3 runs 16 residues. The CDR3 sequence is CASRSLGQGGNQPQHF. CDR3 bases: TGTGCCAGCAGGTCACTGGGACAGGGAGGGAATCAGCCCCAGCATTTT.

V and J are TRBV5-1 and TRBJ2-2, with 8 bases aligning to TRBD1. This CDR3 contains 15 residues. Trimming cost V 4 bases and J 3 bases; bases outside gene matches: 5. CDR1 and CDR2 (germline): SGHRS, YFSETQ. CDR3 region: CASSPRTGYTGELFF. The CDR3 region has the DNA TGCGCCAGCAGCCCCCGGACAGGGTACACCGGGGAGCTGTTTTTT.

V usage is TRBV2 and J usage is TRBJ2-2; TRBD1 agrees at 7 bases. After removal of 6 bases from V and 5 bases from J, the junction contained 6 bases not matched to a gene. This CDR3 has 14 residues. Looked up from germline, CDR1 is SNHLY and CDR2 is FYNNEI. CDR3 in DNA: TGTGCCAGCAGGATCCTACAGGGGACCGGGGAGCTGTTTTTT. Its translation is CASRILQGTGELFF.

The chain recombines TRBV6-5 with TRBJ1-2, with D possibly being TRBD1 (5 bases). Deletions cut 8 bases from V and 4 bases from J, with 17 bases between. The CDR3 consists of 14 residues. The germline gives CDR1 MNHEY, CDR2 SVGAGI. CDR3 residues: CASCPGRFSYGYTF. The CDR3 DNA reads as TGTGCCAGCTGTCCAGGGAGGTTCAGCTATGGCTACACCTTC.

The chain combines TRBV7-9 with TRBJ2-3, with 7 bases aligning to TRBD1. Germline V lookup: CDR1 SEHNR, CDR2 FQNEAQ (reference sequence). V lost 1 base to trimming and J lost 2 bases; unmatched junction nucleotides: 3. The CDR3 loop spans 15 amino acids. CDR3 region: CASSLDGQDTDTQYF. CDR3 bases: TGTGCCAGCAGCTTAGACGGACAGGACACAGATACGCAGTATTTT.

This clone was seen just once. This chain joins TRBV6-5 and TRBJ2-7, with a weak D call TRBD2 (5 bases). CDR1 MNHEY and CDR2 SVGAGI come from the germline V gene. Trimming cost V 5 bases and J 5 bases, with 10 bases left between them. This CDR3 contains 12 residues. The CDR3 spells CASSPPGDEQYF. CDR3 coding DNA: TGTGCCAGCAGTCCCCCCGGGGACGAGCAGTACTTC.

The CDR3 protein is CASSEGWRGANTQYF. CDR3 nucleotides: TGTGCCAGCAGTGAAGGGTGGCGGGGGGCGAATACGCAGTATTTT. V and J are TRBV2 and TRBJ2-3; TRBD2 agrees at 8 bases. The germline gives CDR1 SNHLY, CDR2 FYNNEI. Losses at the gene ends were 1 base for V and 7 bases for J; bases not matched to a gene: 7. This CDR3 is 15 amino acids long. Variable domain in full (rest from reference TRBV2 and TRBJ2-3): EPEVTQTPSHQVTQMGQEVILRCVPISNHLYFYWYRQILGQKVEFLVSFYNNEISEKSEIFDDQFSVERPDGSNFTLKIRSTKLEDSAMYFCASSEGWRGANTQYFGPGTRLTVL.

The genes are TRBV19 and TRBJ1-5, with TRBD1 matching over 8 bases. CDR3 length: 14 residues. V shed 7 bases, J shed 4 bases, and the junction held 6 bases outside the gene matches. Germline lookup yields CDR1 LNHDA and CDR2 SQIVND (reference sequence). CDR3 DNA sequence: TGTGCCAGTAACGACAGGGGACGGAATCAGCCCCAGCATTTT. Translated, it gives CASNDRGRNQPQHF.

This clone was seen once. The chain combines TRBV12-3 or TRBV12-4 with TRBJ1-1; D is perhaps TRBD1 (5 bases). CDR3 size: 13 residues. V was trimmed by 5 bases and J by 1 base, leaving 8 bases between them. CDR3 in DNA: TGTGCCAGCAGTACCGACAGGAACACTGAAGCTTTCTTT. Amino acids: CASSTDRNTEAFF.

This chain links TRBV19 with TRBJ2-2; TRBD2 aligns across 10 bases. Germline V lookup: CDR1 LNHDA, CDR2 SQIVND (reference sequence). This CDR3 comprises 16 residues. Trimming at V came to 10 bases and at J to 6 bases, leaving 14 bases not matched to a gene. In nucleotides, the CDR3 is TGTGCCACGCAGAGCGGGGGGGCTGGAAAGGCCGGGGAGCTGTTTTTT. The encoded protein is CATQSGGAGKAGELFF. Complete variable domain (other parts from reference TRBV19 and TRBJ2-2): DGGITQSPKYLFRKEGQNVTLSCEQNLNHDAMYWYRQDPGQGLRLIYYSQIVNDFQKGDIAEGYSVSREKKESFPLTVTSAQKNPTAFYLCATQSGGAGKAGELFFGEGSRLTVL.

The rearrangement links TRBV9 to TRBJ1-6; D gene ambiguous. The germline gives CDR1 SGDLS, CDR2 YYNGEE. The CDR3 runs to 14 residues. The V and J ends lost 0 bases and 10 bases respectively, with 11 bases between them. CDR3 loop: CASSVVDGESPLHF. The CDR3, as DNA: TGTGCCAGCAGCGTAGTCGACGGAGAGTCACCCCTCCACTTT.

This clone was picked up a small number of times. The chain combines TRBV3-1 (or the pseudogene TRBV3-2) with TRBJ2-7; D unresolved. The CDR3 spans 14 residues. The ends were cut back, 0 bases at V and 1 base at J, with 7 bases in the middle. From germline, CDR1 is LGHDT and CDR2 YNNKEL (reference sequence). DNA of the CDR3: TGTGCCAGCAGCCAAGACACACGATCCTACGAGCAGTACTTC. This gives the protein CASSQDTRSYEQYF.

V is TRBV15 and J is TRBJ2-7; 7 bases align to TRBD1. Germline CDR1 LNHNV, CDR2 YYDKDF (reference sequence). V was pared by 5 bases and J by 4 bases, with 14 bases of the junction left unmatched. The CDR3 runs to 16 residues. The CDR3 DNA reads TGTGCCACCAGCCCCCGGACAGGCCCTGGGGTATACGAGCAGTACTTC. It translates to CATSPRTGPGVYEQYF.

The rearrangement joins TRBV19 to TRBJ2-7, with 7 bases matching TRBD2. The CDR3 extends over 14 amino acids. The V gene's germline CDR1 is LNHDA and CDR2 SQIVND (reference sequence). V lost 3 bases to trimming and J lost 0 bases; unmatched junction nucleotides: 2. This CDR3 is CASSMGLSSYEQYF. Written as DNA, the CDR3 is TGTGCCAGTAGTATGGGACTAAGCTCCTACGAGCAGTACTTC.

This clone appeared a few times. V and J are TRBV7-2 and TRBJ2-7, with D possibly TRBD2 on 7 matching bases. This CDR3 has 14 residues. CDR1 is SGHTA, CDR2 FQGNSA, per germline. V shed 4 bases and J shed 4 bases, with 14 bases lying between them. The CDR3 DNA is TGTGCCAGCAGCTCGCAGGGAGGGGGTTACGAGCAGTACTTC. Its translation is CASSSQGGGYEQYF.

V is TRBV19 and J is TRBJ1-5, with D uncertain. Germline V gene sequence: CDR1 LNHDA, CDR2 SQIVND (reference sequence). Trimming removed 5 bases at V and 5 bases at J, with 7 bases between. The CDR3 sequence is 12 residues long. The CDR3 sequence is CASSFGDQPQHF. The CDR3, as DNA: TGTGCCAGTAGTTTCGGGGATCAGCCCCAGCATTTT.

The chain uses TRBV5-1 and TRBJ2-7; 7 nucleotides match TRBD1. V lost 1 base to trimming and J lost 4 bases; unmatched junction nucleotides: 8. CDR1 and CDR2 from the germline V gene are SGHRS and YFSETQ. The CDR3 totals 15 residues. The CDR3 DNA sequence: TGCGCCAGCAGCTTGTTGGGGACAGAGCGATACGAGCAGTACTTC. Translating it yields CASSLLGTERYEQYF.

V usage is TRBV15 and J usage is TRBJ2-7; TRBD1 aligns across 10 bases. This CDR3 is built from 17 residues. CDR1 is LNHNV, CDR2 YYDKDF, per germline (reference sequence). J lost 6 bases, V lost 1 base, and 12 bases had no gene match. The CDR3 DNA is TGTGCCACCAGCAGAGGGGGGACAGGGGCCCCGTTGGCCGAGCAGTACTTC. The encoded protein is CATSRGGTGAPLAEQYF.